This record concerns one T cell receptor beta chain sequence. This clone was observed a handful of times. The clone's antigen remains unknown. There are no base qualities to consult, and no much larger clone falls within one base. To prepare the library, the immunoSEQ multiplex PCR assay was applied. RNA was extracted from all samples and reverse transcribed into cDNA, which served as template for TCR sequencing. SuperScript III was used to make first-strand cDNA, primed with a 2:1 mix of oligo-dT and random hexamers. A synthetic immune receptor repertoire was used to measure amplification bias, and any remaining bias was corrected computationally. Turning to the authors' computational methods: After raw reads were preprocessed to remove errors, the CDR3 was defined following IMGT conventions as running from the conserved cysteine to phenylalanine. Clonality was computed as 1 minus the Shannon entropy, with the entropy normalized by log2 of the number of productive unique TCRs. Whether scalp clones were CD4 or CD8 was inferred by matching scalp TCRbeta sequences against CD4 and CD8 repertoires sorted from blood. In its TCRdb copy, this immuneACCESS table keeps in-frame sequences only and misses some clones. Where compared with another copy, unresolved V genes explain less than half of these, and the others have no known cause. V and J calls and clone size are copied from that table; D and trimming were computed from the DNA. In this sample the table shows 150,000 or so clones, approximately 52% of which occur a single time. The ten largest clones take up roughly 16% of the sample.

These data originate in a study of CD8+ T cells in alopecia areata (dated by TCRdb to the late 2010s). For the wider study: The treated patients took part in an open-label pilot trial in which moderate-to-severe alopecia areata was treated with oral tofacitinib at 5 to 10 mg twice daily. On the human side, TCRbeta sequencing was run on scalp tissue and on sorted CD4+ and CD8+ peripheral blood T cells from healthy controls and from alopecia areata patients with either patchy or totalis/universalis disease. In both human patients and the C3H/HeJ mouse model, the study applied high-throughput TCRbeta sequencing to look at T cell clonal expansion in alopecia areata. immunoSEQ multiplex PCR using 35 Vbeta forward primers and 13 Jbeta reverse primers was used to amplify TCRbeta CDR3 regions. RNA came from the PAXgene miRNA kit for fixed scalp, the miRNeasy kit for PBMCs, and the RNeasy kit for mouse skin. Tofacitinib-treated patients had biopsies at baseline and at 4 and 24 weeks of treatment, with a later scalp biopsy in several patients. Tofacitinib was given for 6 to 18 months, followed by 6 months of follow-up off drug to assess delayed response and recurrence. In treated patients, disease severity was measured using the SALT score, which gives the percentage of scalp surface area affected. Clonality in the scalp was compared among normal scalp (n=4), patchy alopecia areata scalp (n=8), and alopecia totalis/universalis scalp (n=8).

V drops 3 bases and J drops 5 bases, leaving 8 bases in between. From its cysteine to its phenylalanine, the CDR3 spans 13 amino acids. Of all the DNA, just the CDR3 is kept, 39 bases in frame from base 1. CDR1 and CDR2, per the germline V gene, are SNHLY and FYNNEI. Study-wide conclusions, independent of this receptor: The treated cohort was small, with a single nonresponder, so links between baseline CD8+ expansion and response need larger studies. Shared TCR sequences between patients were less evident than in mice, which may be partly attributable to HLA diversity in the patient population. Compared with normal scalp, lesional scalp had higher clonality and more expanded CD8+ clones, particularly in alopecia totalis/universalis, a pattern that suggests antigenic drive. Many expanded lesional clones persisted in scalp and blood during tofacitinib treatment, which may partly explain relapse after stopping treatment. Tofacitinib significantly lowered scalp clonality and the number of expanded CD8+ clones among the top 100 scalp clones. Scalp TCR repertoire analysis is complicated because resident alphabeta T cells in normal human skin are also sequenced, whereas mouse skin is dominated by gammadelta T cells.

Taken with the paper, the label for treatment or condition translates to: oral pan-JAK inhibitor, 5-10 mg twice daily. Peripheral blood and lesional scalp punch biopsies were obtained from patients with alopecia areata. PBMCs were isolated by density centrifugation and stained for CD3, CD4 and CD8, after which CD4+ and CD8+ T cells were sorted on a FACSAria. This TCR was recovered from a human donor with alopecia areata. This sequence uses TRBV2 and TRBJ1-5; no D gene is confidently identified. Sequencing used CD4+ T cells sorted from blood, obtained between weeks 55 and 65, from a patient treated with tofacitinib. The sequence in DNA is TGTGCCAGCAGTGAGAGGCAGTATCAGCCCCAGCATTTT. Its protein product is CASSERQYQPQHF.